This TCR beta chain was recorded in a study of T cell repertoires in cytomegalovirus infection. Germline V gene lookup returns CDR1 SEHNR and CDR2 FQNEAQ (reference sequence). Trimming at V came to 5 bases and at J to 4 bases, leaving 5 bases not matched to a gene. The CDR3 is 14 amino acids. In TCRdb, the reads were re-called with MiXCR into one record per CDR3 protein. This sample has some 220,000 distinct CDR3 sequences, with 12% found just once. This clonotype was seen at least ten times. The chain joins TRBV7-9 to TRBJ2-3, with 8 bases identical to TRBD2. This TCR was sampled from a human donor in good health (CMV status not recorded). Some clones in this sample may be carry-over from other donors' samples. Sequences were obtained from PBMCs. CDR3 coding DNA: TGTGCCAGCAGCCGGACTAGCTCGGCAGATACGCAGTATTTT. This codes for CASSRTSSADTQYF.